The 3 T cell receptor beta chains listed next were all sequenced from one sample in a study of T cell repertoires in cytomegalovirus infection. TCRdb passed the reads through MiXCR, listing each CDR3 protein once. This sample has approximately 300,000 distinct CDR3 sequences, with just under 25% found just once. These receptors have no known antigen. The sample in question was cultured PBMCs, obtained from culture after CMV antigen stimulation. The source is a human donor in good health (CMV status not recorded). Some clones in this sample may be carry-over from other donors' samples.

This clonotype was recorded at least ten times. V is TRBV11-2 and J is TRBJ2-4; TRBD2 matches at 7 bases. CDR3 length: 14 amino acids. In germline, CDR1 is SGHAT, CDR2 FQNNGV. With V trimmed by 3 bases and J by 8 bases, 7 bases remained unmatched. The CDR3, as DNA: TGTGCCAGCAGCTTGATGGCGGGAGCCGACATTCAGTACTTC. Translated, it gives CASSLMAGADIQYF.

This clonotype showed up many times. The rearrangement uses TRBV12-3 or TRBV12-4 and TRBJ1-5; D possibly corresponds to TRBD1 (5 bases). This CDR3 contains 15 residues. V was clipped by 5 bases and J by 5 bases, with 16 bases between them. The CDR3 loop reads CASSPSRGAYQPQHF. The CDR3 DNA follows: TGTGCCAGCAGTCCCTCTCGGGGCGCATATCAGCCCCAGCATTTT.

This chain joins TRBV28 and TRBJ1-5, with D possibly matching TRBD1 (5 bases). The CDR3 is made up of 14 amino acids. Germline CDR1 reads MDHEN; CDR2 reads SYDVKM. Trimming stripped 8 bases from V and 2 bases from J, with 13 bases between. Here the CDR3 reads CASGEGNGNQPQHF. The CDR3 bases are TGTGCCAGCGGAGAGGGGAATGGCAATCAGCCCCAGCATTTT.